This note documents a single T cell receptor (beta chain) sequence. Its antigen is undetermined. Each TCR beta cDNA library carried unique molecular identifiers. TCRdb reprocessed the PCR reads with MiXCR, giving one entry per CDR3 protein. The sample contains about half a million distinct CDR3 sequences, approximately 46% of which appear only once. The data were taken from a study of post-analysis software for immune sequencing data. Study results and caveats: Normalized Chao1 diversity in multiple sclerosis patients fell significantly below that of controls.

Sample: blood. The receptor was derived from a girl under 18 with multiple sclerosis.

The CDR3 nucleotides read TGCAGTGCTTACCGGACTAGCGGGCCGAATACGCAGTATTTT. It specifies CSAYRTSGPNTQYF. The chain links TRBV20-1 to TRBJ2-3; the match to TRBD2 covers 11 bases. Germline loops: CDR1 DFQATT, CDR2 SNEGSKA (reference sequence). The CDR3 sequence is 14 residues long. V shed 5 bases, J shed 7 bases, and the junction held 8 bases outside the gene matches.